The entry below gives a single T cell receptor beta chain sequence along with its context. The sample comes from a study of cytomegalovirus exposure and HLA in healthy donors. The donors were healthy bone marrow donors. Primers included in the PCR were 60 Vbeta and 13 Jbeta primers. Here immunoSEQ multiplex PCR was the method, and the copy in TCRdb shows in-frame clones only, minus some. The sample shows under 150,000 clones, 75% to 85% of them seen only once. V gave up 6 bases and J gave up 5 bases; unmatched junction bases: 7. Germline V lookup: CDR1 GTSNPN, CDR2 SVGIG (reference sequence). The CDR3 runs 13 residues.

This receptor was taken from a male donor in good health and CMV-seronegative. Material: PBMCs. The chain has TRBV30 and TRBJ2-1, with 7 bases that match TRBD2. The CDR3 is CACTGLSDNEQFF. CDR3 nucleotides: TGTGCCTGTACGGGACTAAGTGACAATGAGCAGTTCTTC.